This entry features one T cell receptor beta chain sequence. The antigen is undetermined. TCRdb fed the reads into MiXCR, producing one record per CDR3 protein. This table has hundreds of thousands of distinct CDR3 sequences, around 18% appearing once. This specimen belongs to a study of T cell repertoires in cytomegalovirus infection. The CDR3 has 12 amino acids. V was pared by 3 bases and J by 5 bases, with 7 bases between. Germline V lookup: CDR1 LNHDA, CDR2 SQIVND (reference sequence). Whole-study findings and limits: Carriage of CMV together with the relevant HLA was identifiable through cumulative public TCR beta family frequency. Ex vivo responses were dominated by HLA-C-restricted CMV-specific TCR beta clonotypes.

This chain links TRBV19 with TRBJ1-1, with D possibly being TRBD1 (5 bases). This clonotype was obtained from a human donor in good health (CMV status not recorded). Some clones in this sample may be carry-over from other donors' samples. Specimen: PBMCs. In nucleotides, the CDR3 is TGTGCCAGTAGTATCGAGGGGACTGAAGCTTTCTTT. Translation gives CASSIEGTEAFF.